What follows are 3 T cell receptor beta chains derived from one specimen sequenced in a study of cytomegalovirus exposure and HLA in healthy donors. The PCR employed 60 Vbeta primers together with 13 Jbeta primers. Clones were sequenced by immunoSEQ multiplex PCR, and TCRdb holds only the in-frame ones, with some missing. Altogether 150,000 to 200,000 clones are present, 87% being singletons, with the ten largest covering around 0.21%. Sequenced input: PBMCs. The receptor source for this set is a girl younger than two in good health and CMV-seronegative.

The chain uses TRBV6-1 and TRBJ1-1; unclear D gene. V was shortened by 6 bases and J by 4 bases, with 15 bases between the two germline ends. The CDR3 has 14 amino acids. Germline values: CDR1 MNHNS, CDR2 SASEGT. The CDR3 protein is CASSHPGRRTEAFF. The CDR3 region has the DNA TGTGCCAGCAGCCATCCCGGCAGGCGCACTGAAGCTTTCTTT.

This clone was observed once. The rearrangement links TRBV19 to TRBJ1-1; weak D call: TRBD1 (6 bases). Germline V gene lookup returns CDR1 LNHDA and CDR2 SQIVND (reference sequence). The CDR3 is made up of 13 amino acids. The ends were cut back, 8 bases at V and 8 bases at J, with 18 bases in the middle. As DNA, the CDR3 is TGTGCCAGTTCAAAATCCAGGGGCCTAGAAGCTTTCTTT. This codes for CASSKSRGLEAFF.

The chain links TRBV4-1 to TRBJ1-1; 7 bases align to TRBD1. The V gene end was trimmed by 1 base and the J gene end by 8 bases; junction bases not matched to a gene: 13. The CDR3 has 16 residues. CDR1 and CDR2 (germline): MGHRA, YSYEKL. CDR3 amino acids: CASSQGYRQGRVEAFF. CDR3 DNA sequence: TGCGCCAGCAGCCAAGGTTACCGACAGGGAAGGGTCGAAGCTTTCTTT.